This T cell receptor (beta chain) was sequenced for a study of CD8+ T cells in alopecia areata. General study findings and limits: Unlike in mice, where it was clearer, TCR sharing across patients was less clear, possibly HLA-related. With tofacitinib ongoing, many expanded lesional clones persisted in both scalp and blood. Having just one nonresponder leaves the connection between baseline CD8+ expansion and response unresolved.

Treatment of the sample: oral pan-JAK inhibitor, 5-10 mg twice daily. Both peripheral blood and punch biopsies of lesional scalp skin were obtained from patients who had alopecia areata. Isolated RNA was reverse transcribed into cDNA used as the sequencing template. Assay used: immunoSEQ multiplex PCR; TCRdb lists only in-frame clones, some missing. This table has under 350,000 clones, roughly 60% appearing once. In this sample, this clone turned up a few times. What it binds is unknown. This CDR3 region has 14 residues. Trimming took 6 bases from V and 5 from J, leaving 16 bases between them. Germline CDR1 is SNHLY and CDR2 is FYNNEI.

The gene calls are TRBV2 and TRBJ1-1, with D unresolved. The input for sequencing was CD4+ T cells sorted from blood, taken at week 24, from a patient treated with tofacitinib. This TCR was sampled from a human donor with alopecia areata. The CDR3 coding sequence is TGTGCCAGCAGAGGACGGACTCCGGGGACTGAAGCTTTCTTT. It translates to CASRGRTPGTEAFF.